This TCR beta chain emerged from a study of T cell responses to AZD1222 COVID-19 vaccine (dated by TCRdb to about 2021). Regarding the study in general: TCR sequencing covered roughly 230 trial participants: about 210 given two doses of AZD1222 and 26 given two doses of MenACWY control vaccine. Trial participants were enrolled into age subgroups of 18-55, 56-69 and 70-plus years, which contained approximately 150, 28 and 58 TCR-sequenced participants, respectively.

Explained via the paper, the time point label denotes: about 28 days (+/-7) after the second vaccine dose. AZD1222 recipients with second doses at about 4 weeks or about 12 weeks were pooled, because spike-specific TCR depth and breadth did not differ between schedules. Vaccinee samples came from UK trials COV001 and COV002, including a single-blind randomized controlled phase 2/3 trial of AZD1222 (ChAdOx1 nCoV-19) in healthy adults. Trial participant PBMC samples were collected at day 0 and day 28 after the second dose for TCRbeta chain sequencing. The CDR3 regions of human TCRbeta chains were analyzed by immunosequencing. Per the original workflow: Repertoire TCRs were checked for matches against a reference library of SARS-CoV-2-specific TCRs that had been generated using the MIRA antigen-specificity platform. Breadth was defined as the fraction of unique TCRs that were SARS-CoV-2-associated. Depth was defined as the fraction of total T cells that were SARS-CoV-2-associated. Each spike-specific TCR was assigned to its reactive spike region and to a CD4 or CD8 class using the MIRA data. Log10-transformed breadth and depth values were compared by one-way ANOVA with Sidak's multiple comparisons tests. TCRdb stores this immuneACCESS table with in-frame sequences only. Part of the clones is absent; in the studies checked, under half of the shortfall reflects unresolved V genes, and no reason is known for the rest. V, J and clone size are taken as reported in that table, and D and trimming were inferred from the DNA itself. This sample gives some 170,000 clones in total; roughly 90% of them show up just once. Clones ranked in the top ten supply 4.3% of the sample.

This clone was found once. Its target antigen remains unknown. No base quality values were provided; no much bigger clone lies one nucleotide off. Broad study findings and their caveats: The 56-69-year group was small, and its depth increase did not reach significance, likely because of low power. Participants were mostly white British and included more females than males, and it was suggested by the authors that clonal diversity may have been underestimated. No day 14 peak-response samples were available, so repertoires were characterized only after the peak T cell response. Conclusions about previously exposed vaccinees are limited because only six or seven AZD1222 recipients were SARS-CoV-2 seropositive at baseline. A significant rise in spike-specific TCR breadth and depth was observed after two AZD1222 doses relative to day 0 and relative to MenACWY recipients. Reportedly, close to half of the unique spike-specific TCRs recognized epitopes lying outside the regions that are mutated in the B.1.351 and B.1.1.7 variants. The whole spike protein was spanned by vaccine-associated CD4 TCRs, and dominant responses were seen in regions 160-218 and 743-854.

Trimming removed 5 bases from V and 9 bases from J, leaving 11 bases between the germline ends. Measured from the cysteine to the phenylalanine, the CDR3 is 12 residues long. Only the CDR3 part of the read is kept: 36 bases, read in frame from the first base. From the germline V gene, CDR1 is KGHSH and CDR2 is LQKENI. The specimen was peripheral blood, collected 28 days after the second AZD1222 dose. The TCR comes from an adult who received the AZD1222 COVID-19 vaccine. The chain joins TRBV18 to TRBJ2-1; the D element might be TRBD1 or TRBD2, as each aligns at 5 bases. The sequenced DNA is TGTGCCAGCTCAGGTAGAGGGGCTGAGCAGTTCTTC. Its translation reads: CASSGRGAEQFF.